This entry features one TCR beta chain sequence. Its cognate antigen has yet to be identified. Base qualities are not recorded, but no much larger clone differs from it by a single base. Whole blood was collected in K2EDTA tubes by collaborating institutions according to the institutions' own protocols. Collaborator samples were shipped for TCRbeta analysis as frozen whole blood, isolated PBMCs, or DNA extracted from either sample type. The data were taken from a study of blood T cell repertoires in COVID-19 (dated by TCRdb to the early 2020s). Looking at the study overall: Collaborator samples came from the United States, Italy and Spain and covered acute and convalescent phases of COVID-19. Sample metadata almost always included a de-identified subject ID, COVID-19 status, age in years and sex. Where HLA class I and class II types were available, the types were taken from metadata supplied by the sample provider, not from assay-based typing. The samples were drawn from two sources: the first 160 participants of the ongoing ImmuneRACE study, and over 950 subjects contributed by 6 global collaborators. The prospective study material was composed of cDNA or gDNA derived from T cells, B-cell-depleted T cells, or PBMCs. The repertoires were made available in a free public database intended to serve as a resource for research on the immune response to SARS-CoV-2. Deeply sampled blood TCRbeta repertoires from subjects exposed to, actively infected with, or recovered from COVID-19 were included in the dataset. Overall study results and their limits: The quantity of clinical and demographic metadata differed by source and by participant and was supplied without curation.

TCRbeta CDR3 regions were amplified from genomic DNA by means of the immunoSEQ Assay, a bias-controlled multiplex PCR. The original pipeline was this. The number of nucleated cells in each sample was estimated from the amplification of reference gene primers within the assay. To quantify the absolute abundance of each unique TCRbeta CDR3 rearrangement, sequence reads were collapsed and filtered. For each sample, productive Simpson clonality was calculated by taking the square root of Simpson's diversity index across productive rearrangements. TCRdb limited this immuneACCESS table to in-frame rearrangements with V and J called. A share of clones is missing; checked studies link under half to unresolved V genes, and the rest is unexplained. V, J and clone size were drawn from that table, and D and trimming were deduced from the DNA. This sample is represented by 250,000 or so clones; approximately 87% of them were singletons. Around 5.9% of the sample is held by the ten biggest clonotypes.

V drops 0 bases and J drops 2 bases, leaving 12 bases in between. CDR1 and CDR2 are drawn from the germline V gene (reference sequence): SGHNT, YYREEE. Including the terminal cysteine and phenylalanine, the CDR3 comprises 15 residues. The read is trimmed to its CDR3 DNA, 45 bases read in frame from base 1. The origin of this receptor is a man aged 55 to 70 with acute or convalescent COVID-19. The chain uses TRBV5-4 and TRBJ2-7, with TRBD1 tentatively as D gene (5 bases match). Sequencing was done on a sample of peripheral blood. The DNA sequence is as follows: TGTGCCAGCAGCTTGGAGGCAGGGCAGGCCTACGAGCAGTACTTC. Its protein reads: CASSLEAGQAYEQYF.